This is a list of T cell receptor beta chains from one sample in a study of vaccination and CD4 T cells after COVID-19. TCRdb re-analysed the PCR reads in MiXCR, keeping a single row per CDR3 protein. The repertoire consists of 14,000 to 15,000 distinct CDR3 sequences, with about 41% occurring once and the leading ten covering approximately 8.4%. No antigens are known for them. Sequencing was carried out using CD4+ T cells from blood, cultured in vitro. These receptors all stem from a human donor who had recovered from COVID-19. The CDR3 runs from the conserved cysteine through the conserved F or W. Fields, in order: V gene, CDR3 length, J gene, clone size, D gene, CDR3 DNA, CDR3 protein. D genes are given only for firm matches. Expanded clones get a size class; other rows say once, few or many, or leave the size out.

v_call: TRBV12-3/TRBV12-4
cdr3_length: 15
j_call: TRBJ1-5
clone_size: NA
d_call: NA
cdr3_nt: TGTGCCAGCAGCCTAGGGTTTTTCCCAAATCAGCCCCAGCATTTT
cdr3_aa: CASSLGFFPNQPQHF

v_call: TRBV27
cdr3_length: 17
j_call: TRBJ1-2
clone_size: NA
d_call: TRBD1
cdr3_nt: TGTGCCAGCAGTCCGGCCCGTCCGACAGGGACTAACTATGGCTACACCTTC
cdr3_aa: CASSPARPTGTNYGYTF

v_call: TRBV27
cdr3_length: 14
j_call: TRBJ1-1
clone_size: NA
d_call: TRBD1
cdr3_nt: TGTGCCAGCAGTTCCCAGGGGGGGGGCACTGAAGCTTTCTTT
cdr3_aa: CASSSQGGGTEAFF

v_call: TRBV6-1
cdr3_length: 20
j_call: TRBJ1-6
clone_size: NA
d_call: NA
cdr3_nt: TGTGCCAGCATACATGGGGGTTTACGGGGGATGAACTCCTATAATTCACCCCTCCACTTT
cdr3_aa: CASIHGGLRGMNSYNSPLHF

v_call: TRBV19
cdr3_length: 16
j_call: TRBJ2-4
clone_size: NA
d_call: NA
cdr3_nt: TGTGCCAGTAGTGTTTGGGATCCTTTGGCCAAAAACATTCAGTACTTC
cdr3_aa: CASSVWDPLAKNIQYF

v_call: TRBV12-3/TRBV12-4
cdr3_length: 15
j_call: TRBJ2-5
clone_size: NA
d_call: TRBD2
cdr3_nt: TGTGCCAGCAGTTCGAGCGGGGGGGCGGTAGAGACCCAGTACTTC
cdr3_aa: CASSSSGGAVETQYF

v_call: TRBV6-5
cdr3_length: 16
j_call: TRBJ2-3
clone_size: medium-sized
d_call: TRBD2
cdr3_nt: TGTGCCAGCAGTTCCAGACTAGCGGGAGAGGGTTATACGCAGTATTTT
cdr3_aa: CASSSRLAGEGYTQYF

v_call: TRBV25-1
cdr3_length: 14
j_call: TRBJ1-6
clone_size: NA
d_call: NA
cdr3_nt: TGTGCCAGCAGTGCGGTCGGGAGTAATTCACCCCTCCACTTT
cdr3_aa: CASSAVGSNSPLHF

v_call: TRBV7-2
cdr3_length: 16
j_call: TRBJ2-2
clone_size: NA
d_call: TRBD2
cdr3_nt: TGTGCCAGCAGCTTAGTATTAGCGGGAGGGACCGGGGAGCTGTTTTTT
cdr3_aa: CASSLVLAGGTGELFF

v_call: TRBV6-5
cdr3_length: 15
j_call: TRBJ2-1
clone_size: once
d_call: TRBD2
cdr3_nt: TGTGCCAGCAGTTTGAGCGGGAGGCCTTACAATGAGCAGTTCTTC
cdr3_aa: CASSLSGRPYNEQFF

v_call: TRBV12-3/TRBV12-4
cdr3_length: 13
j_call: TRBJ2-7
clone_size: NA
d_call: NA
cdr3_nt: TGTGCCAGCACTTCCTCCCCCACCTACGAGCAGTACTTC
cdr3_aa: CASTSSPTYEQYF

v_call: TRBV5-1
cdr3_length: 15
j_call: TRBJ2-2
clone_size: few
d_call: NA
cdr3_nt: TGCGCCAGCAGCCCTGGCTATAGGAACACCGGGGAGCTGTTTTTT
cdr3_aa: CASSPGYRNTGELFF

v_call: TRBV2
cdr3_length: 14
j_call: TRBJ1-5
clone_size: few
d_call: TRBD1
cdr3_nt: TGTGCCAGCAGTGGGCAGACAGGGCATCAGCCCCAGCATTTT
cdr3_aa: CASSGQTGHQPQHF

v_call: TRBV27
cdr3_length: 16
j_call: TRBJ1-3
clone_size: NA
d_call: TRBD1
cdr3_nt: TGTGCCAGCAGTAAAGGGACAGGGGCCTTTCGAAACACCATATATTTT
cdr3_aa: CASSKGTGAFRNTIYF